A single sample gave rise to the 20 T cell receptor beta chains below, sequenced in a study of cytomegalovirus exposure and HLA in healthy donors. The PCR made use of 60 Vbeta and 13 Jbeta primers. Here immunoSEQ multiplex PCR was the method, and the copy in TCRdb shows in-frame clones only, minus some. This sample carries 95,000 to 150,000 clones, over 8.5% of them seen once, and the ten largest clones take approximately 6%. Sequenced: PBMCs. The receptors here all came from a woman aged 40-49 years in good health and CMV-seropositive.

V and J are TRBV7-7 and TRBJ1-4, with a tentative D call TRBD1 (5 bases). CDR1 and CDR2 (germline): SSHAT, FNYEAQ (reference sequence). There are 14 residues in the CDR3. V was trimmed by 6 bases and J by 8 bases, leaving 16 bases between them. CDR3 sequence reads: CASRTERDWEKLFF. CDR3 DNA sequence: TGTGCCAGCAGGACAGAAAGGGACTGGGAAAAACTGTTTTTT.

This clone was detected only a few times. Here the CDR3 DNA reads TGCGCCAGCAGCGATCCCCAGGGTGATGGCTACACCTTC. As protein: CASSDPQGDGYTF. The chain recombines TRBV10-2 with TRBJ1-2; D may be TRBD1 (5 bases). V was shortened by 6 bases and J by 6 bases, with 14 bases between the two germline ends. This CDR3 has 13 residues. Germline lookup yields CDR1 WSHSY and CDR2 SAAADI.

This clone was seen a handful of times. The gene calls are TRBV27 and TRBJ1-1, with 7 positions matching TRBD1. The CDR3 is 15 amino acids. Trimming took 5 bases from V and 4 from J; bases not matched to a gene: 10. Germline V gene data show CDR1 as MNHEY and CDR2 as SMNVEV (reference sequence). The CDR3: CASSPSTGKSTEAFF. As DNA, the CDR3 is TGTGCCAGCAGTCCCTCGACAGGGAAGTCCACTGAAGCTTTCTTT.

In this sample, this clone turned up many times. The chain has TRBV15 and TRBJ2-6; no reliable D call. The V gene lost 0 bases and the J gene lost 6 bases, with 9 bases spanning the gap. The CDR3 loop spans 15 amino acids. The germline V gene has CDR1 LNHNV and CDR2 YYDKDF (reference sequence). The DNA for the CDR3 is TGTGCCACCAGCAGAGAGAGGTCGGAGGCCAACGTCCTGACTTTC. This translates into CATSRERSEANVLTF.

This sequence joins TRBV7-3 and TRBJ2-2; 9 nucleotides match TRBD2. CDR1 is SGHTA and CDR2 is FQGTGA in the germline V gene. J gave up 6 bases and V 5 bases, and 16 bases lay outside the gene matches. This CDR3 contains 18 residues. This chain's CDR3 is CASSLAGVAGDQAGELFF. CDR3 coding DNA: TGTGCCAGCAGCCTCGCGGGGGTAGCGGGGGACCAGGCCGGGGAGCTGTTTTTT.

The CDR3 protein is CASSPSLSNQPQHF. CDR3 bases: TGTGCCAGCAGCCCCTCCCTTAGCAATCAGCCCCAGCATTTT. The chain carries TRBV7-2 and TRBJ1-5; D gene unclear. The CDR3 has 14 amino acids. Germline CDR1 reads SGHTA; CDR2 reads FQGNSA. V lost 5 bases and J lost 0, with 8 bases in between.

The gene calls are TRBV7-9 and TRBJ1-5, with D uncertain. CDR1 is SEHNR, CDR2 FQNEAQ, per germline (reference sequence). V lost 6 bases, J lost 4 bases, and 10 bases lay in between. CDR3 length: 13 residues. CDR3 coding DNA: TGTGCCAGCAGTTTTACAGAGAATCAGCCCCAGCATTTT. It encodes CASSFTENQPQHF. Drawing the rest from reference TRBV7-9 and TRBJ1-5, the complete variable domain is DTGVSQNPRHKITKRGQNVTFRCDPISEHNRLYWYRQTLGQGPEFLTYFQNEAQLEKSRLLSDRFSAERPKGSFSTLEIQRTEQGDSAMYLCASSFTENQPQHFGDGTRLSIL.

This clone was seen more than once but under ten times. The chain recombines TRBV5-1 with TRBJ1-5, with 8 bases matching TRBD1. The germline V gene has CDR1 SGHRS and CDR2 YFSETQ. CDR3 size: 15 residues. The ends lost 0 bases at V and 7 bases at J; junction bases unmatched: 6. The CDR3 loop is CASSLEAGGGQPQHF. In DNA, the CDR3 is TGCGCCAGCAGCTTGGAGGCAGGGGGCGGACAGCCCCAGCATTTT.

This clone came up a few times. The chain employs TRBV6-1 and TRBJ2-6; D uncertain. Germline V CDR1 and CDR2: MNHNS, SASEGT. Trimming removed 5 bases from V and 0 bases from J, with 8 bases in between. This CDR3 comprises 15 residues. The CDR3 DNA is TGTGCCAGCAGTTCCCCCAACTCTGGGGCCAACGTCCTGACTTTC. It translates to CASSSPNSGANVLTF.

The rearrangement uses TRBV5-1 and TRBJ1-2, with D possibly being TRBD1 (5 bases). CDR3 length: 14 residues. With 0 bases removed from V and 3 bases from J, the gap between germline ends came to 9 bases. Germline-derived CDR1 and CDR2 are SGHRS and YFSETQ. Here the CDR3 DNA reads TGCGCCAGCAGCTTGGGGGTGACAGACTATGGCTACACCTTC. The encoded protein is CASSLGVTDYGYTF.

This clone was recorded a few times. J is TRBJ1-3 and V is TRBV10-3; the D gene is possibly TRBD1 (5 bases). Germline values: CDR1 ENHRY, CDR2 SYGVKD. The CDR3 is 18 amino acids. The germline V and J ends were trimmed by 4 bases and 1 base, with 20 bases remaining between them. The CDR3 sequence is CAISAGEEPLESGNTIYF. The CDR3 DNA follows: TGTGCCATCAGTGCGGGGGAGGAACCCTTAGAGTCTGGAAACACCATATATTTT.

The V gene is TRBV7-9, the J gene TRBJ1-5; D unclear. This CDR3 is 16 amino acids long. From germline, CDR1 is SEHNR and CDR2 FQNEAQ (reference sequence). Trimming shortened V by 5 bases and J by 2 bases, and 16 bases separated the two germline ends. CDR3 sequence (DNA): TGTGCCAGCAGCCTCGTTGGACGGGGTGGCAATCAGCCCCAGCATTTT. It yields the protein CASSLVGRGGNQPQHF.

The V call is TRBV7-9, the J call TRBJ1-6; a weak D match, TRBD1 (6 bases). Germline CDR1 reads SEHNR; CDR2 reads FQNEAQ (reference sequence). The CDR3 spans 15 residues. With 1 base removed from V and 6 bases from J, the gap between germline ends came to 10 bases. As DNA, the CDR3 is TGTGCCAGCAGCTTAGAAGGGGGTTCTAATTCACCCCTCCACTTT. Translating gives CASSLEGGSNSPLHF.

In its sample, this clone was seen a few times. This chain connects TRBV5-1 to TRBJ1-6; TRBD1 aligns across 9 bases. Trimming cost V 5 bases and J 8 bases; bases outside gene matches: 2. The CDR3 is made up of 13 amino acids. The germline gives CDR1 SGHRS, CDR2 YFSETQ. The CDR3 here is CASRWTGDSPLHF. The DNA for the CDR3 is TGCGCCAGCAGATGGACAGGGGATTCACCCCTCCACTTT.

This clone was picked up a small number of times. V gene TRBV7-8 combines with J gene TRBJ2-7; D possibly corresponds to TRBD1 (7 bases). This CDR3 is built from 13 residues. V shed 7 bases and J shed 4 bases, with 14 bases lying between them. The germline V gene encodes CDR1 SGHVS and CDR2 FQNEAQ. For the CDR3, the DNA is TGTGCCAGCACCCAACAGGGGAGGTACGAGCAGTACTTC. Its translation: CASTQQGRYEQYF. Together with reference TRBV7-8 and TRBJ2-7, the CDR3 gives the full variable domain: GAGVSQSPRYKVAKRGQDVALRCDPISGHVSLFWYQQALGQGPEFLTYFQNEAQLDKSGLPSDRFFAERPEGSVSTLKIQRTQQEDSAVYLCASTQQGRYEQYFGPGTRLTVT.

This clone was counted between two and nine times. This chain's CDR3 is CASSAYPGYTDTQYF. Written as DNA, the CDR3 is TGTGCCAGCAGTGCCTACCCGGGGTACACAGATACGCAGTATTTT. The chain couples TRBV6-1 to TRBJ2-3, with a weak D call TRBD2 (5 bases). This CDR3 has 15 amino acids. Germline assignment: CDR1 MNHNS and CDR2 SASEGT. V was trimmed by 4 bases and J by 2 bases, leaving 13 bases between them.

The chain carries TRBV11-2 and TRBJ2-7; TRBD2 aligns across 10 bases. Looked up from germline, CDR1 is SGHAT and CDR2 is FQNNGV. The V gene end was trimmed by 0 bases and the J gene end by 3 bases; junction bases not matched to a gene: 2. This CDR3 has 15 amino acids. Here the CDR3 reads CASSLELAGNYEQYF. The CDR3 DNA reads TGTGCCAGCAGCTTAGAACTAGCGGGGAACTACGAGCAGTACTTC.

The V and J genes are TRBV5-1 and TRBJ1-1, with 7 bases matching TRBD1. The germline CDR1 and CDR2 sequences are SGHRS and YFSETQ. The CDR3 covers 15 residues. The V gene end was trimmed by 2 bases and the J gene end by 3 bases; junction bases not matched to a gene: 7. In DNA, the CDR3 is TGCGCCAGCAGCTTTTTGACAGGGACAGACACTGAAGCTTTCTTT. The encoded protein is CASSFLTGTDTEAFF. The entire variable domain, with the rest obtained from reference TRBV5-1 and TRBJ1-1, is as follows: KAGVTQTPRYLIKTRGQQVTLSCSPISGHRSVSWYQQTPGQGLQFLFEYFSETQRNKGNFPGRFSGRQFSNSRSEMNVSTLELGDSALYLCASSFLTGTDTEAFFGQGTRLTVV.

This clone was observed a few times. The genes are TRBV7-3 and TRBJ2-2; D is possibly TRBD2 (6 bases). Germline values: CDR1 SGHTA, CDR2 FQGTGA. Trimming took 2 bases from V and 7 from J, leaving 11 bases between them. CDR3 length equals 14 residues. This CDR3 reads CASSLDPGVGELFF. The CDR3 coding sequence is TGTGCCAGCAGCTTAGACCCGGGGGTCGGGGAGCTGTTTTTT.

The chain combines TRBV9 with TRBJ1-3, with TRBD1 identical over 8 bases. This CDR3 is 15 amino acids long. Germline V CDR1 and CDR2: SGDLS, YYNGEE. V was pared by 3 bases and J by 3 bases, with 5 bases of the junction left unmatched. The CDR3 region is CASSARTGHGNTIYF. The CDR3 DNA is TGTGCCAGCAGCGCGCGGACAGGGCATGGAAACACCATATATTTT.